The 6 T cell receptor beta chains in this list originate from one sample, sequenced in a study of patients and donors after allogeneic stem cell transplantation. TCRdb analysed the RT-PCR reads with MiXCR anew, one entry per CDR3 protein. The profile covers approximately 410,000 distinct CDR3 sequences, with 16% appearing a single time and 6% to 8% taken by the ten largest. The sample taken for sequencing was blood, either unsorted or a sorted T cell fraction (not recorded which). Receptors were obtained from a human donor who was either an allogeneic HSCT recipient or a stem cell or donor lymphocyte infusion donor (not recorded which). It is not recorded whose cells these are; they may come from a transplant donor.

This clonotype has a count of ten or more. The chain uses TRBV12-3 or TRBV12-4 and TRBJ2-2, with D possibly TRBD2 on 6 matching bases. This CDR3 spans 15 amino acids. V was shortened by 6 bases and J by 2 bases, with 13 bases between the two germline ends. CDR3 sequence reads: CASSQRTTNTGELFF. In DNA, the CDR3 is TGTGCCAGCAGCCAACGGACTACTAACACCGGGGAGCTGTTTTTT.

This clonotype was observed a handful of times. CDR3 amino acids: CAFDRRDRLNTEAFF. The CDR3 DNA sequence: TGTGCCTTCGACCGGAGGGACAGACTGAACACTGAAGCTTTCTTT. The chain carries TRBV30 and TRBJ1-1; TRBD1 matches 7 bases. There are 15 residues in the CDR3. The V gene's germline CDR1 is GTSNPN and CDR2 SVGIG (reference sequence). V lost 7 bases, J lost 0 bases, and 11 bases stayed unmatched.

The J gene is TRBJ1-1, the V gene TRBV27; unclear D gene. Germline CDR1 and CDR2: MNHEY and SMNVEV (reference sequence). CDR3 length: 13 amino acids. Deletions cut 4 bases from V and 2 bases from J, with 8 bases between. The CDR3: CASSSPRNTEAFF. CDR3 sequence (DNA): TGTGCCAGCAGTTCGCCCCGTAACACTGAAGCTTTCTTT.

V gene TRBV4-2 combines with J gene TRBJ2-4, with 11 bases fitting TRBD1. The CDR3 length is 19 residues. Germline V lookup: CDR1 LGHNA, CDR2 YNFKEQ. V shed 0 bases and J 0 bases; nucleotides not matched to a gene: 7. CDR3 in DNA: TGTGCCAGCAGCCAAGATGCAGGACAGGGGGCATCAGCCAAAAACATTCAGTACTTC. This translates into CASSQDAGQGASAKNIQYF.

The V gene is TRBV30, the J gene TRBJ2-6, with D hard to call. Trimming took 4 bases from V and 0 from J, leaving 7 bases between them. Germline CDR1 is GTSNPN and CDR2 is SVGIG (reference sequence). The CDR3 is 14 amino acids. The CDR3: CAWNRDSGANVLTF. CDR3 sequence (DNA): TGTGCCTGGAACCGAGACTCTGGGGCCAACGTCCTGACTTTC.

This clonotype was observed a few times. The rearrangement joins TRBV19 to TRBJ1-1; no firm D call. This CDR3 region has 15 residues. CDR1 and CDR2 from the germline V gene are LNHDA and SQIVND (reference sequence). Trimming took 6 bases from V and 1 from J, leaving 15 bases between them. CDR3 nucleotides: TGTGCCAGTAGCCCCCGGGTAACCAGGAACACTGAAGCTTTCTTT. This sequence encodes CASSPRVTRNTEAFF. Complete variable domain (other parts from reference TRBV19 and TRBJ1-1): DGGITQSPKYLFRKEGQNVTLSCEQNLNHDAMYWYRQDPGQGLRLIYYSQIVNDFQKGDIAEGYSVSREKKESFPLTVTSAQKNPTAFYLCASSPRVTRNTEAFFGQGTRLTVV.